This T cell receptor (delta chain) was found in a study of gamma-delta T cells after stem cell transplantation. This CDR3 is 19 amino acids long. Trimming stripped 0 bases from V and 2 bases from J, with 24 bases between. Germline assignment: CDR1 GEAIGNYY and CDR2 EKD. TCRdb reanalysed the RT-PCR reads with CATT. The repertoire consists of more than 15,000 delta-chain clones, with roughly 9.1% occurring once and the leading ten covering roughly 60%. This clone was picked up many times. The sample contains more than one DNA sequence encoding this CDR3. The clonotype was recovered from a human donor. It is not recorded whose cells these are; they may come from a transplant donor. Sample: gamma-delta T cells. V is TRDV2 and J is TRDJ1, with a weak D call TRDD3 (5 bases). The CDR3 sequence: CACDTGTTGPVVGTDKLIF. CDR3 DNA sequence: TGTGCCTGTGACACCGGCACCACAGGGCCAGTGGTGGGGACCGATAAACTCATCTTT.